This paragraph covers one TCR beta chain sequence. Trimming left V 0 bases short and J 6 bases short, with 16 bases between. This CDR3 has 16 residues. Germline V lookup: CDR1 MGHRA, CDR2 YSYEKL. The record originates from a study of blood T cell repertoires in COVID-19. Measured with immunoSEQ multiplex PCR; TCRdb has only the in-frame clones, and not every one. Among about 410,000 clones listed, around 86% were seen once. The source of this sequence is a woman under 40 with active or convalescent COVID-19. Sequencing used peripheral blood. The chain carries TRBV4-1 and TRBJ2-3, with D possibly TRBD2 on 6 matching bases. CDR3 in DNA: TGCGCCAGCAGCCAAGATATTAGCGGCCCATTTGATACGCAGTATTTT. This translates into CASSQDISGPFDTQYF.